This entry concerns a single T cell receptor (beta chain). From germline, CDR1 is LNHNV and CDR2 YYDKDF (reference sequence). V shed 4 bases and J 4 bases; nucleotides not matched to a gene: 7. CDR3 length: 15 amino acids. This specimen comes from a study of blood T cell repertoires in COVID-19. Study overall: Samples of COVID-19 (acute and convalescent) were obtained from the United States, Italy and Spain. Nucleic acid was either cDNA or gDNA, and it came from T cells, B-cell-depleted T cells, or PBMCs.

Authors' processing steps: Cell counts per sample came from amplifying reference gene primers. Profiling relied on immunoSEQ multiplex PCR, and the TCRdb table lists in-frame clones only, not all of them. V, J and clone size reflect that table, while D and trimming were determined from the DNA. The sample includes some 86,000 clones, more than 70% of them seen just once. This TCR derives from a woman in her seventies with acute or convalescent COVID-19. The genes are TRBV15 and TRBJ1-5, with 7 bases aligning to TRBD1. Input material: peripheral blood. Here the CDR3 reads CATSITGEGNQPQHF. As DNA, the CDR3 is TGTGCCACCAGCATTACAGGGGAAGGTAATCAGCCCCAGCATTTT.